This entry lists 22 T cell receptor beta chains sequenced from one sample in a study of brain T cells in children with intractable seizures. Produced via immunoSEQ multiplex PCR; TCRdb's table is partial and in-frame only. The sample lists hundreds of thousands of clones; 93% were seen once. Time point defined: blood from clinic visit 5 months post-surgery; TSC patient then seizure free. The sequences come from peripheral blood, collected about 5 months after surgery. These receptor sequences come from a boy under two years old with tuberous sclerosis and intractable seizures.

The CDR3 region has the DNA TGTGCCAGCAGTTCTGACAGGTCCTTTACTAATGAAAAACTGTTTTTT. Encoded protein: CASSSDRSFTNEKLFF. The V call is TRBV6-5, the J call TRBJ1-4, with D possibly matching TRBD1 (6 bases). This CDR3 has 16 amino acids. CDR1 MNHEY and CDR2 SVGAGI come from the germline V gene. V lost 4 bases to trimming and J lost 2 bases, with 14 bases between them.

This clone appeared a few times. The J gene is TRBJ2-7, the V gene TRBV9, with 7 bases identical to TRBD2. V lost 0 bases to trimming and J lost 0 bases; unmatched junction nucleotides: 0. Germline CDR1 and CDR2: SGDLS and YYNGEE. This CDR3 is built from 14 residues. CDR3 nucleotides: TGTGCCAGCAGCGTAGCTAGCGGCTCCTACGAGCAGTACTTC. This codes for CASSVASGSYEQYF.

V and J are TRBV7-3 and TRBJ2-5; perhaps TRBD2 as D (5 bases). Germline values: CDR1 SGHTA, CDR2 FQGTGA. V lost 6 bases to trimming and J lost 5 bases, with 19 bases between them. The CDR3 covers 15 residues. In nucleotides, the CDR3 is TGTGCCAGCAGTCCGGACTCCGGTGTGAGCGAGACCCAGTACTTC. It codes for CASSPDSGVSETQYF.

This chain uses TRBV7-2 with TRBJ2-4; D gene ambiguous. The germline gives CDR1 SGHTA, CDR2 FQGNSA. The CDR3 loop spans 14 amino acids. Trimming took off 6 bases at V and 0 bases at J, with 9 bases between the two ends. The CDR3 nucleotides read TGTGCCAGCAGTCCTGGGCTAGCCAAAAACATTCAGTACTTC. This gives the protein CASSPGLAKNIQYF.

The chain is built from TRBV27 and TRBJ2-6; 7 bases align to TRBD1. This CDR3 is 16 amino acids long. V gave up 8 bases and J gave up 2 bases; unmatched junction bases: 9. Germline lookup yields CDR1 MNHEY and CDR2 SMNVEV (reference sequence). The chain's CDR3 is CASSRRGYAGANVLTF. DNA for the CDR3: TGTGCCAGCTCCCGCAGGGGGTACGCTGGGGCCAACGTCCTGACTTTC.

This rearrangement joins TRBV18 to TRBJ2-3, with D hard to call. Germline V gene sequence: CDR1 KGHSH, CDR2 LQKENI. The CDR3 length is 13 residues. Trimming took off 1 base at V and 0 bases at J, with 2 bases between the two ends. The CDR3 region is CASSPLSTDTQYF. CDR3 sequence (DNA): TGTGCCAGCTCACCACTTAGCACAGATACGCAGTATTTT.

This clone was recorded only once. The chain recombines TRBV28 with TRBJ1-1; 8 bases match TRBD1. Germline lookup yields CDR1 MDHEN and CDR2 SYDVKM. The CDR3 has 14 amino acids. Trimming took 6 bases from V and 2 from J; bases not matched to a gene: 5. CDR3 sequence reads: CASRRTGRNTEAFF. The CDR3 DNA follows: TGTGCCAGCAGGCGGACAGGGAGAAACACTGAAGCTTTCTTT.

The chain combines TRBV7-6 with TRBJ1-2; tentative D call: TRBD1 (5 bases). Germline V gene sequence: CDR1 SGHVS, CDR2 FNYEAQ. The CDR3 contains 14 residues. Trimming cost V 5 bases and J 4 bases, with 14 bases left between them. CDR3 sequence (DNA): TGTGCCAGCAGCGACAGAACTCCAGGCTATGGCTACACCTTC. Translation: CASSDRTPGYGYTF.

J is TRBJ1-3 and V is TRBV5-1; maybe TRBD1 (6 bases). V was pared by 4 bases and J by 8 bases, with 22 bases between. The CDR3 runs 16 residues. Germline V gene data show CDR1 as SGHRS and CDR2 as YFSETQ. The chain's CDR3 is CASSPLPGASGDTIYF. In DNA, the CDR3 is TGCGCCAGCAGCCCCCTCCCGGGGGCATCCGGGGACACCATATATTTT.

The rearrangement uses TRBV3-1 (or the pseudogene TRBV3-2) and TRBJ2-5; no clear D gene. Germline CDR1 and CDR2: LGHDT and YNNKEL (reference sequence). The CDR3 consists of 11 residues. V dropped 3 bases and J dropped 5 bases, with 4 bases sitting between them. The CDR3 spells CASSHAETQYF. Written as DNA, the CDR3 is TGTGCCAGCAGCCATGCGGAGACCCAGTACTTC.

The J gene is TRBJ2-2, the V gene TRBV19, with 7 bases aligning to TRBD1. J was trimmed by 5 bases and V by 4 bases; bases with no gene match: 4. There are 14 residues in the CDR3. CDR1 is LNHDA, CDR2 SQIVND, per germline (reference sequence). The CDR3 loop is CASSTGGWTGELFF. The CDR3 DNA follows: TGTGCCAGTAGTACAGGGGGTTGGACCGGGGAGCTGTTTTTT.

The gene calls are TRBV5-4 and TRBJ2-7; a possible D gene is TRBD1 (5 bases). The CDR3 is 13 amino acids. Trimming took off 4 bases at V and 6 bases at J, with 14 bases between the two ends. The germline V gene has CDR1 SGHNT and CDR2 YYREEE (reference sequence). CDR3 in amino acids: CASSGAPPGEQYF. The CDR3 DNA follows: TGTGCCAGCAGCGGGGCCCCTCCGGGCGAGCAGTACTTC.

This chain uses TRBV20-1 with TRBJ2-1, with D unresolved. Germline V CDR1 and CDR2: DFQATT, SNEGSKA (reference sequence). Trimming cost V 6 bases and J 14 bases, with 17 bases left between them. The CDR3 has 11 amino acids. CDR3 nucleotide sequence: TGCAGTGCGTATGTTGCGAGGATGAAGTTCTTC. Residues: CSAYVARMKFF.

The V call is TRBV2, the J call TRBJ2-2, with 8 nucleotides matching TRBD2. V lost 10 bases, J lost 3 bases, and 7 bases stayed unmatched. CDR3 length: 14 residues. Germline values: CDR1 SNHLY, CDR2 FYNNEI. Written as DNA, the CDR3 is TGTGCCACATTAAGCGGGGGCTACACCGGGGAGCTGTTTTTT. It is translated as CATLSGGYTGELFF.

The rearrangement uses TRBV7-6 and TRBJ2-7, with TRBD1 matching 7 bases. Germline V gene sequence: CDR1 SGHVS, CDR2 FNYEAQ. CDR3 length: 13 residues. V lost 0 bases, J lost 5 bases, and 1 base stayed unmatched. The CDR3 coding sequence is TGTGCCAGCAGCTTAGCCGACAGGGACGAGCAGTACTTC. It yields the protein CASSLADRDEQYF.

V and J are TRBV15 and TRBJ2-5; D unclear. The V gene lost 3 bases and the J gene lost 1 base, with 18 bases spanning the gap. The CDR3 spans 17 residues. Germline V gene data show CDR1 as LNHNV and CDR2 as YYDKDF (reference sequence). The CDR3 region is CATSSRPSLSLQETQYF. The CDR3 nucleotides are TGTGCCACCAGCAGCCGACCGAGCCTTAGCCTCCAAGAGACCCAGTACTTC.

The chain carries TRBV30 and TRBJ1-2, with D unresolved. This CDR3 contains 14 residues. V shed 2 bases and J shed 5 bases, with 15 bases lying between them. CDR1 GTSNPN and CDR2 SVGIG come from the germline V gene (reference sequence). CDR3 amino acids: CAWSFSGSSYGYTF. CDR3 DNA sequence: TGTGCCTGGAGTTTCTCGGGGAGTTCGTATGGCTACACCTTC.

The CDR3: CASRHRDSHTGELFF. Here the CDR3 DNA reads TGTGCCAGCAGACACCGGGACTCTCACACCGGGGAGCTGTTTTTT. The J gene is TRBJ2-2, the V gene TRBV27; perhaps TRBD2 as D (6 bases). The germline gives CDR1 MNHEY, CDR2 SMNVEV (reference sequence). CDR3 length: 15 amino acids. V lost 6 bases and J lost 3, with 14 bases in between.

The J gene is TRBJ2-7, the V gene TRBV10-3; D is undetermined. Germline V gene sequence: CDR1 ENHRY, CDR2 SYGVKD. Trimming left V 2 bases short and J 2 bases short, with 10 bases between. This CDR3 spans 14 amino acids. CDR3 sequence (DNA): TGTGCCATCAGTGAGGGGGTAGGTCCCTACGAGCAGTACTTC. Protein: CAISEGVGPYEQYF.

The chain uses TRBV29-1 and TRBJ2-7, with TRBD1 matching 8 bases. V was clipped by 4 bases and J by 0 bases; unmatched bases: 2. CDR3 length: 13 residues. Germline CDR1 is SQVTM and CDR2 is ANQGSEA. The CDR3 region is CSVGGQDSYEQYF. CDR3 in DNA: TGCAGCGTTGGGGGACAGGACTCCTACGAGCAGTACTTC.

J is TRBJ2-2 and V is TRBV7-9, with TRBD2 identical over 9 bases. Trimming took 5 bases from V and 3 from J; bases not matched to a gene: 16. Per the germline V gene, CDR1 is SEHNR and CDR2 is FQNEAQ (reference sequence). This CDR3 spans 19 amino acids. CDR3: CASSISGLAQNLYTGELFF. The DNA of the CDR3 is TGTGCCAGCAGCATTTCCGGACTAGCGCAGAATCTGTACACCGGGGAGCTGTTTTTT.

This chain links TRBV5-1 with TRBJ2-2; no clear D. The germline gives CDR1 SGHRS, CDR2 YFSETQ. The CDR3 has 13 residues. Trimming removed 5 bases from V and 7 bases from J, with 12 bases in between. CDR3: CASSFDPFGELFF. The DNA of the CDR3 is TGCGCCAGCAGTTTTGACCCTTTCGGGGAGCTGTTTTTT.